Each of the 26 T cell receptor beta chains below was sequenced from the same sample in a study of blood T cell repertoires in COVID-19. Some clones are missing from TCRdb's copy, which holds only in-frame ones; the method was immunoSEQ multiplex PCR. The sample includes around 250,000 clones, roughly nine tenths of them seen just once. Sequencing was carried out using PBMCs or T cells enriched from blood (not recorded which). The receptors originated from a human donor in a cohort exposed to, infected with or recovered from COVID-19 (not recorded which). The donor label of this sample is uncertain.

The genes are TRBV6-2 or TRBV6-3 and TRBJ1-2; D unclear. Looked up from germline, CDR1 is MNHEY and CDR2 is SVGEGT. CDR3 length equals 18 residues. V was shortened by 1 base and J by 4 bases, with 22 bases between the two germline ends. The CDR3 DNA reads TGTGCCAGCAGTTACTTCGACCGGGTTGCCGTCCTGAGCTATGGCTACACCTTC. Amino acid sequence: CASSYFDRVAVLSYGYTF.

The rearrangement links TRBV7-2 to TRBJ2-1; D gene unclear. Trimming pared 1 base from V and 10 bases from J, leaving 8 bases between. This CDR3 region has 12 residues. The germline V gene has CDR1 SGHTA and CDR2 FQGNSA. Here the CDR3 DNA reads TGTGCCAGCAGCTTAGTTGTGGAGGAGCAGTTCTTC. It is translated as CASSLVVEEQFF.

This chain uses TRBV2 with TRBJ2-7, with D uncertain. Per germline, CDR1 SNHLY and CDR2 FYNNEI. This CDR3 has 13 residues. Deletions cut 5 bases from V and 2 bases from J, with 10 bases between. The CDR3 DNA reads as TGTGCCAGCAGTTTACTGAGGCCCTACGAGCAGTACTTC. Translation: CASSLLRPYEQYF.

This chain links TRBV6-4 with TRBJ2-3; TRBD1 might be the D (6 bases). The CDR3 contains 14 residues. The germline V and J ends were trimmed by 3 bases and 1 base, with 8 bases remaining between them. CDR1 is MRHNA and CDR2 is SNTAGT in the germline V gene. The DNA of the CDR3 is TGTGCCAGCAGTGAGGACAGTCGCACAGATACGCAGTATTTT. It specifies CASSEDSRTDTQYF.

The chain has TRBV5-1 and TRBJ2-5, with 10 positions matching TRBD2. The germline V gene has CDR1 SGHRS and CDR2 YFSETQ. With V trimmed by 4 bases and J by 1 base, 7 bases remained unmatched. The CDR3 is made up of 16 amino acids. As DNA, the CDR3 is TGCGCCAGCAGCCCGGAAGCTAGCGGGGGCCAAGAGACCCAGTACTTC. Translation gives CASSPEASGGQETQYF.

CDR3 sequence: CASSEEGTVPQPQHF. The CDR3 nucleotides are TGTGCCAGCAGTGAAGAGGGGACAGTGCCTCAGCCCCAGCATTTT. The chain combines TRBV6-1 with TRBJ1-5, with 7 bases that match TRBD1. J gave up 6 bases and V 1 base, and 6 bases lay outside the gene matches. The CDR3 contains 15 residues. The germline V gene encodes CDR1 MNHNS and CDR2 SASEGT.

With respect to this clone: Other nucleotide sequences in the sample specify the same CDR3. J is TRBJ2-3 and V is TRBV18; possibly TRBD2 for D (5 bases). The V and J ends lost 2 bases and 6 bases respectively, with 6 bases between them. The V gene's germline CDR1 is KGHSH and CDR2 LQKENI. This CDR3 spans 12 amino acids. This CDR3 is CASSPTGDTQYF. CDR3 in DNA: TGTGCCAGCTCACCAACGGGGGATACGCAGTATTTT.

V is TRBV7-2 and J is TRBJ2-3, with D perhaps matching TRBD2 (7 bases). The CDR3 is 13 amino acids. The germline CDR1 and CDR2 sequences are SGHTA and FQGNSA. Trimming shortened V by 11 bases and J by 7 bases, and 19 bases separated the two germline ends. Here the CDR3 DNA reads TGTGCCTGGCGGGGGCCCGACCCCTATACGCAGTATTTT. It yields the protein CAWRGPDPYTQYF.

The rearrangement links TRBV7-9 to TRBJ2-7, with 7 bases fitting TRBD2. Germline V gives CDR1 SEHNR, CDR2 FQNEAQ (reference sequence). The CDR3 is made up of 16 amino acids. Germline trimming cut 5 bases from V and 0 bases from J; bases unmatched to any gene: 10. CDR3 sequence reads: CASSRSGGRVSYEQYF. CDR3 sequence (DNA): TGTGCCAGCAGCCGGTCCGGGGGGAGAGTCTCCTACGAGCAGTACTTC. Together with reference TRBV7-9 and TRBJ2-7, the CDR3 gives the full variable domain: DTGVSQNPRHKITKRGQNVTFRCDPISEHNRLYWYRQTLGQGPEFLTYFQNEAQLEKSRLLSDRFSAERPKGSFSTLEIQRTEQGDSAMYLCASSRSGGRVSYEQYFGPGTRLTVT.

This sequence joins TRBV30 and TRBJ1-2, with 8 bases matching TRBD1. This CDR3 spans 13 amino acids. The germline CDR1 and CDR2 sequences are GTSNPN and SVGIG (reference sequence). Trimming took 2 bases from V and 2 from J; bases not matched to a gene: 1. CDR3 coding DNA: TGTGCCTGGAGTACAGGGGGAAACTATGGCTACACCTTC. Protein product: CAWSTGGNYGYTF.

The chain links TRBV2 to TRBJ1-5, with D unresolved. The CDR3 loop spans 13 amino acids. CDR1 is SNHLY, CDR2 FYNNEI, per germline. V dropped 3 bases and J dropped 7 bases, with 10 bases sitting between them. Written as DNA, the CDR3 is TGTGCCAGCAGTGAGGAGGGCGGGCAGCCCCAGCATTTT. Translation gives CASSEEGGQPQHF.

V usage is TRBV4-1 and J usage is TRBJ1-2; D is unresolved. The CDR3 runs 14 residues. The ends were cut back, 1 base at V and 2 bases at J, with 8 bases in the middle. Germline lookup yields CDR1 MGHRA and CDR2 YSYEKL. The CDR3 sequence: CASSQVEGNYGYTF. The CDR3 DNA is TGCGCCAGCAGCCAAGTAGAGGGAAACTATGGCTACACCTTC.

The chain couples TRBV7-9 to TRBJ1-5, with D possibly TRBD1 on 6 matching bases. Germline lookup yields CDR1 SEHNR and CDR2 FQNEAQ (reference sequence). Trimming took 5 bases from V and 7 from J, leaving 12 bases between them. This CDR3 is 13 amino acids long. In DNA form, the CDR3 reads TGTGCCAGCAGCCCATCACAGGGACAGCCCCAGCATTTT. This codes for CASSPSQGQPQHF.

This CDR3 reads CASSLDPPGQNTEAFF. As DNA, the CDR3 is TGCGCCAGCAGCTTGGACCCCCCAGGGCAGAACACTGAAGCTTTCTTT. This sequence joins TRBV5-1 and TRBJ1-1, with D maybe TRBD1 (5 bases). Deletions cut 0 bases from V and 1 base from J, with 13 bases between. Germline CDR1 reads SGHRS; CDR2 reads YFSETQ. The CDR3 totals 16 residues.

V usage is TRBV15 and J usage is TRBJ2-2, with 9 bases identical to TRBD1. Unmatched junction bases numbered 9, after V lost 3 bases and J lost 4 bases. The CDR3 covers 17 residues. CDR1 is LNHNV, CDR2 YYDKDF, per germline (reference sequence). Here the CDR3 DNA reads TGTGCCACCAGCAGCCCCGGACAGGGGAAAGCCACCGGGGAGCTGTTTTTT. Translation: CATSSPGQGKATGELFF. The variable domain in full, completed from reference TRBV15 and TRBJ2-2, reads DAMVIQNPRYQVTQFGKPVTLSCSQTLNHNVMYWYQQKSSQAPKLLFHYYDKDFNNEADTPDNFQSRRPNTSFCFLDIRSPGLGDTAMYLCATSSPGQGKATGELFFGEGSRLTVL.

The chain couples TRBV5-4 to TRBJ2-5, with 9 bases that match TRBD2. The CDR3 contains 15 residues. CDR1 and CDR2 from the germline V gene are SGHNT and YYREEE (reference sequence). J lost 3 bases, V lost 6 bases, and 9 bases had no gene match. DNA for the CDR3: TGTGCCAGCATGAAGGCGGCGGGGGGGAAAGAGACCCAGTACTTC. Its translation is CASMKAAGGKETQYF.

The chain joins TRBV14 to TRBJ1-2; D is perhaps TRBD1 (6 bases). CDR3 length: 15 residues. Trimming took 3 bases from V and 8 from J, leaving 19 bases between them. Germline-derived CDR1 and CDR2 are SGHDN and FVKESK. The CDR3 is CASSHFRGSLGGYTF. The CDR3 DNA sequence: TGTGCCAGCAGCCATTTCAGGGGTTCGTTAGGAGGCTACACCTTC.

The chain carries TRBV6-5 and TRBJ1-2; a weak D match, TRBD1 (6 bases). Germline V CDR1 and CDR2: MNHEY, SVGAGI. CDR3 length: 12 amino acids. The V and J ends lost 5 bases and 8 bases respectively, with 12 bases between them. The CDR3 loop is CASSPQGEGYTF. CDR3 nucleotide sequence: TGTGCCAGCAGTCCACAGGGTGAGGGCTACACCTTC.

The rearrangement uses TRBV9 and TRBJ2-5; 10 positions agree with TRBD2. In germline, CDR1 is SGDLS, CDR2 YYNGEE. Germline trimming cut 0 bases from V and 4 bases from J; bases unmatched to any gene: 15. The CDR3 extends over 19 amino acids. CDR3 amino acids: CASSVGAGASGGRGETQYF. Here the CDR3 DNA reads TGTGCCAGCAGCGTAGGGGCGGGGGCTAGCGGGGGCCGAGGAGAGACCCAGTACTTC. The whole variable domain, remainder taken from reference TRBV9 and TRBJ2-5, is DSGVTQTPKHLITATGQRVTLRCSPRSGDLSVYWYQQSLDQGLQFLIQYYNGEERAKGNILERFSAQQFPDLHSELNLSSLELGDSALYFCASSVGAGASGGRGETQYFGPGTRLLVL.

The chain carries TRBV5-1 and TRBJ1-2, with D perhaps matching TRBD1 (5 bases). The CDR3 contains 11 residues. V gave up 4 bases and J gave up 8 bases, with 9 bases separating them. CDR1 and CDR2 (germline): SGHRS, YFSETQ. CDR3 residues: CASSDSFGYTF. The CDR3 bases are TGCGCCAGCAGCGACAGTTTCGGCTACACCTTC. Together with reference TRBV5-1 and TRBJ1-2, the CDR3 gives the full variable domain: KAGVTQTPRYLIKTRGQQVTLSCSPISGHRSVSWYQQTPGQGLQFLFEYFSETQRNKGNFPGRFSGRQFSNSRSEMNVSTLELGDSALYLCASSDSFGYTFGSGTRLTVV.

V is TRBV18 and J is TRBJ2-2; tentatively, D is TRBD1 (6 bases). The CDR3 consists of 15 residues. V lost 1 base to trimming and J lost 7 bases, with 13 bases between them. Germline CDR1 and CDR2: KGHSH and LQKENI. In DNA, the CDR3 is TGTGCCAGCTCACCACAGGACAGCTTATACGGGGAGCTGTTTTTT. Encoded protein: CASSPQDSLYGELFF.

This chain links TRBV15 with TRBJ2-7; TRBD1 matches 10 bases. Germline CDR1 LNHNV, CDR2 YYDKDF (reference sequence). Unmatched junction bases numbered 10, after V lost 0 bases and J lost 5 bases. The CDR3 sequence is 17 residues long. This CDR3 is CATSRDGGTGVEDEQYF. In nucleotides, the CDR3 is TGTGCCACCAGCAGAGATGGGGGGACAGGGGTCGAGGACGAGCAGTACTTC.

V is TRBV19 and J is TRBJ1-2, with D hard to call. Germline V gene data show CDR1 as LNHDA and CDR2 as SQIVND (reference sequence). The CDR3 is made up of 14 amino acids. Trimming removed 1 base from V and 3 bases from J, with 9 bases in between. CDR3 sequence (DNA): TGTGCCAGTAGTATAGTTCTCCAGGACTATGGCTACACCTTC. Protein product: CASSIVLQDYGYTF.

The rearrangement uses TRBV30 and TRBJ1-4; 10 bases agree with TRBD1. Germline V gene lookup returns CDR1 GTSNPN and CDR2 SVGIG (reference sequence). The CDR3 is made up of 16 amino acids. J lost 7 bases, V lost 8 bases, and 16 bases had no gene match. The CDR3 bases are TGTGCCCGAGGGACAGGGGAAGGGAAAGTCGGTGAAAAACTGTTTTTT. This gives the protein CARGTGEGKVGEKLFF.

The chain uses TRBV11-2 and TRBJ1-5; possibly TRBD1 for D (5 bases). The CDR3 has 15 amino acids. V was clipped by 1 base and J by 2 bases, with 9 bases between them. CDR1 is SGHAT and CDR2 is FQNNGV in the germline V gene. CDR3 region: CASSLVGGRNQPQHF. The CDR3 DNA reads as TGTGCCAGCAGCTTAGTCGGGGGACGCAATCAGCCCCAGCATTTT.

V is TRBV6-5 and J is TRBJ2-5, with D tentatively TRBD2 (5 bases). This CDR3 is built from 16 residues. The V end lost 0 bases, the J end lost 0 bases, and 11 bases lay between the germline ends. CDR1 is MNHEY, CDR2 SVGAGI, per germline. In DNA form, the CDR3 reads TGTGCCAGCAGTTACTCCCCGGCGGACTACCAAGAGACCCAGTACTTC. It specifies CASSYSPADYQETQYF.